This T cell receptor (beta chain) was retrieved from a study of cytomegalovirus exposure and HLA in healthy donors. To note about this clone: The antigen remains undetermined.

The study's findings and limits: An analysis that was carried out later associated 16,000 or so TCR beta sequences with HLA alleles at 0.05 false discovery rate. In a later analysis, several top co-occurrence clusters appeared linked to parvovirus B19, influenza, CMV and Epstein-Barr virus. Accurate HLA-A and HLA-B prediction from TCR beta sequences was reported for most subjects.

The study ran its PCR with 60 Vbeta and 13 Jbeta primers. Sequenced by immunoSEQ multiplex PCR; TCRdb stores in-frame clones only, minus some. In the table there are approximately 170,000 clones, less than 85% of which are singletons. The source material was PBMCs. The TCR was taken from a boy aged 2-15 years in good health and CMV-seronegative.

CDR3 nucleotides: TGTGCCAGCAGGGGGACAGGGGCCTACGAGCAGTACGTC. Its translation: CASRGTGAYEQYV. The rearrangement joins TRBV6-1 to TRBJ2-7; 10 bases line up with TRBD1. The J segment lost 2 bases and the V segment lost 6 bases, leaving 1 base of the junction unmatched. Germline V CDR1 and CDR2: MNHNS, SASEGT. The CDR3 is 13 residues long.